Shown below are 18 T cell receptor beta chains from a single sample sequenced in a study of identical twins (TCRdb year 2016). Receptor libraries were prepared by 5' RACE. TCRdb shows the sequencer as Illumina HiSeq 2000. The public sequencing data were trimmed at Q25 with fastp and processed into clonotypes with MiXCR by TCRdb, which kept only in-frame beta chains. Rows are unified per CDR3 protein, each entry keeping the most common DNA and genes. A total of some 710,000 distinct CDR3 sequences appear in this sample, around 6.1% of them only once. Approximately 2% of the sample lies in the top ten. Sequenced material: naive T cells sorted from blood. According to the study, the label for this sample's cell subset or site signals: cells isolated with a human naive T-cell isolation kit. These receptors came from a man between 18 and 29 years old in good health.

This clonotype was seen a handful of times. The chain links TRBV7-9 to TRBJ2-1; tentative D call: TRBD1 (6 bases). CDR3 length: 16 residues. Germline V gives CDR1 SEHNR, CDR2 FQNEAQ (reference sequence). V lost 5 bases to trimming and J lost 2 bases, with 16 bases between them. In nucleotides, the CDR3 is TGTGCCAGCAGCCAAAATAAGGACAGAACCTACAATGAGCAGTTCTTC. This sequence encodes CASSQNKDRTYNEQFF.

This clonotype was counted many times. V usage is TRBV5-1 and J usage is TRBJ2-1; D unclear. This CDR3 has 12 residues. The V end lost 4 bases, the J end lost 5 bases, and 7 bases lay between the germline ends. Per germline, CDR1 SGHRS and CDR2 YFSETQ. The CDR3 coding sequence is TGCGCCAGCAGCCCCCAGGACAATGAGCAGTTCTTC. The encoded protein is CASSPQDNEQFF.

This clonotype was counted only a few times. The V call is TRBV6-1, the J call TRBJ1-1; TRBD1 is a possible D gene (5 bases). Germline V gene sequence: CDR1 MNHNS, CDR2 SASEGT. This CDR3 has 12 residues. Trimming left V 7 bases short and J 4 bases short, with 10 bases between. As DNA, the CDR3 is TGTGCCAGCACTGTGGGGGGCACTGAAGCTTTCTTT. It encodes CASTVGGTEAFF.

This clonotype occurred a few times. The chain carries TRBV18 and TRBJ2-3; a weak D match, TRBD2 (6 bases). V was cut by 2 bases and J by 0 bases, with 15 bases left in between. Germline lookup yields CDR1 KGHSH and CDR2 LQKENI. This CDR3 is 17 amino acids long. The DNA of the CDR3 is TGTGCCAGCTCACCAATGGCGCGGGACCTTAGCACAGATACGCAGTATTTT. This encodes CASSPMARDLSTDTQYF.

The J gene is TRBJ2-2, the V gene TRBV4-3; D possibly uses TRBD1 or TRBD2 (6 bases each). V was clipped by 0 bases and J by 1 base, with 12 bases between them. CDR3 length: 17 residues. The germline V gene encodes CDR1 LGHNA and CDR2 YSLEER. In DNA, the CDR3 is TGCGCCAGCAGCCAAGATACTCGGGGGCAGAACACCGGGGAGCTGTTTTTT. It yields the protein CASSQDTRGQNTGELFF.

This clonotype was counted at least ten times. V is TRBV16 and J is TRBJ2-3; D uncertain. The CDR3 has 16 amino acids. The germline V gene has CDR1 KGHSY and CDR2 FQNENV. The V end was cut by 0 bases, the J end by 6 bases, with 16 bases between. The CDR3 region is CASSQSIPGLVDTQYF. In DNA, the CDR3 is TGTGCCAGCAGCCAATCGATTCCAGGTCTAGTGGATACGCAGTATTTT.

This clonotype showed up just a few times. The V call is TRBV5-1, the J call TRBJ2-1; TRBD1 matches 8 bases. CDR1 and CDR2 from the germline V gene are SGHRS and YFSETQ. The CDR3 extends over 16 amino acids. V shed 0 bases and J 1 base; nucleotides not matched to a gene: 3. The CDR3 sequence is CASSLARTGSYNEQFF. The DNA of the CDR3 is TGCGCCAGCAGCTTGGCTCGGACAGGGTCCTACAATGAGCAGTTCTTC.

Only a few counts were recorded for this clonotype. The rearrangement uses TRBV19 and TRBJ2-7, with 7 bases fitting TRBD2. This CDR3 has 15 residues. After removal of 1 base from V and 1 base from J, the junction contained 4 bases not matched to a gene. Germline CDR1 reads LNHDA; CDR2 reads SQIVND (reference sequence). CDR3 sequence: CASSIGGSGSYEQYF. As DNA, the CDR3 is TGTGCCAGTAGTATAGGCGGGAGTGGTTCCTACGAGCAGTACTTC.

This clonotype was detected ten times or more. J is TRBJ1-2 and V is TRBV27, with no clear D. The V end lost 0 bases, the J end lost 4 bases, and 9 bases lay between the germline ends. CDR1 is MNHEY and CDR2 is SMNVEV in the germline V gene (reference sequence). The CDR3 sequence is 14 residues long. CDR3 sequence reads: CASSLSAQTYGYTF. The DNA of the CDR3 is TGTGCCAGCAGTTTATCGGCACAGACCTATGGCTACACCTTC.

This clonotype was detected only a few times. The V call is TRBV7-6, the J call TRBJ2-1, with TRBD1 identical over 8 bases. The trim removed 5 bases at V and 8 bases at J, leaving 11 bases unmatched. CDR3 length equals 15 residues. Germline CDR1 and CDR2: SGHVS and FNYEAQ. CDR3 coding DNA: TGTGCCAGCAGCCAGCCATCGGACAGGGCCCATGAGCAGTTCTTC. It yields the protein CASSQPSDRAHEQFF.

There are many counts of this clonotype. J is TRBJ2-5 and V is TRBV5-1; tentative D call: TRBD2 (6 bases). In germline, CDR1 is SGHRS, CDR2 YFSETQ. This CDR3 has 15 residues. Trimming pared 0 bases from V and 4 bases from J, leaving 13 bases between. The CDR3 sequence: CASSLVGRGPETQYF. Written as DNA, the CDR3 is TGCGCCAGCAGCTTGGTCGGGAGAGGGCCAGAGACCCAGTACTTC. The whole variable domain, remainder taken from reference TRBV5-1 and TRBJ2-5, is KAGVTQTPRYLIKTRGQQVTLSCSPISGHRSVSWYQQTPGQGLQFLFEYFSETQRNKGNFPGRFSGRQFSNSRSEMNVSTLELGDSALYLCASSLVGRGPETQYFGPGTRLLVL.

In this sample, this clonotype turned up a few times. This CDR3 is CASTPLLSRSGFDEQFF. The CDR3, as DNA: TGTGCCAGCACCCCTCTTTTAAGTAGATCGGGCTTCGATGAGCAGTTCTTC. The genes are TRBV2 and TRBJ2-1; D is unclear. Germline V gene data show CDR1 as SNHLY and CDR2 as FYNNEI. The CDR3 has 17 residues. V was shortened by 7 bases and J by 8 bases, with 27 bases between the two germline ends.

The chain links TRBV12-3 or TRBV12-4 to TRBJ2-7, with 8 nucleotides matching TRBD1. With 5 bases clipped from V and 6 bases from J, the junction kept 3 bases outside the gene matches. The CDR3 runs 12 residues. This CDR3 reads CASSIDRGEQYF. For the CDR3, the DNA is TGTGCCAGCAGTATTGACAGGGGCGAGCAGTACTTC.

The sample holds a few counts of this clonotype. The genes are TRBV7-2 and TRBJ2-2; D is perhaps TRBD1 (6 bases). Germline V lookup: CDR1 SGHTA, CDR2 FQGNSA. The length of the CDR3 is 17 residues. V was cut by 5 bases and J by 4 bases, with 20 bases left in between. The CDR3 region has the DNA TGTGCCAGCAGCGCCGGGTGGTCCAGGGGCGGCACCGGGGAGCTGTTTTTT. Translating gives CASSAGWSRGGTGELFF.

The chain combines TRBV15 with TRBJ1-5; maybe TRBD1 (5 bases). Looked up from germline, CDR1 is LNHNV and CDR2 is YYDKDF (reference sequence). The length of the CDR3 is 21 residues. The ends were cut back, 0 bases at V and 0 bases at J, with 24 bases in the middle. The CDR3 reads CATSRDGDPVDSLYSNQPQHF. In DNA, the CDR3 is TGTGCCACCAGCAGAGATGGGGACCCCGTAGACAGCCTTTATAGCAATCAGCCCCAGCATTTT. The variable domain in full, completed from reference TRBV15 and TRBJ1-5, reads DAMVIQNPRYQVTQFGKPVTLSCSQTLNHNVMYWYQQKSSQAPKLLFHYYDKDFNNEADTPDNFQSRRPNTSFCFLDIRSPGLGDTAMYLCATSRDGDPVDSLYSNQPQHFGDGTRLSIL.

The rearrangement uses TRBV2 and TRBJ1-5; D is perhaps TRBD1 (5 bases). Between the trimmed V and J ends, which lost 6 bases and 3 bases, there was a span of 15 bases. CDR1 and CDR2 (germline): SNHLY, FYNNEI. There are 15 residues in the CDR3. The CDR3 reads CASRGTGGSNQPQHF. The CDR3 DNA sequence: TGTGCCAGCAGAGGTACGGGGGGATCCAATCAGCCCCAGCATTTT.

CDR3 loop: CASSFEIRRYEQFF. The CDR3 nucleotides are TGTGCCAGCAGCTTTGAGATTAGACGCTATGAGCAGTTCTTC. This sequence joins TRBV7-9 and TRBJ2-1; no firm D call. The CDR3 consists of 14 residues. The V and J ends lost 3 bases and 8 bases respectively, with 14 bases between them. Germline CDR1 reads SEHNR; CDR2 reads FQNEAQ (reference sequence).

This clonotype was seen a handful of times. The genes are TRBV7-2 and TRBJ2-3, with TRBD2 matching over 8 bases. The CDR3 covers 15 residues. The trim removed 1 base at V and 5 bases at J, leaving 5 bases unmatched. Germline loops: CDR1 SGHTA, CDR2 FQGNSA. The CDR3 loop is CASSLVLREGDTQYF. CDR3 coding DNA: TGTGCCAGCAGCTTAGTATTACGGGAGGGAGATACGCAGTATTTT.